This T cell receptor beta chain was sequenced for a study of Ad26.COV2.S vaccination and SARS-CoV-2 variants. Study summary: Ad26.COV2.S given intramuscularly, once or twice 56 days apart. Study-wide points: Comparable non-spike TCR breadth was observed in vaccine and placebo recipients. Reported findings describe substantial breadth in spike-specific CD8+ and CD4+ T cell responses following vaccination.

Assay: immunoSEQ multiplex PCR; the TCRdb copy retains only in-frame clones and omits some. Of a few hundred thousand clones in the sample, roughly 88% were seen once. The CDR3 totals 15 residues. The germline CDR1 and CDR2 sequences are LNHNV and YYDKDF (reference sequence). Trimming removed 3 bases at V and 4 bases at J, with 15 bases between. Treatment denoted: over 15 received Ad26.COV2.S at low or high dose, single or two shots; five or six received placebo; per-sample allocation not given. Day 63 following the first vaccine or placebo injection was when the samples were taken. The vaccine antigen was prefusion-stabilized Wuhan SARS-CoV-2 spike. This clone was seen once. Its matching antigen is unknown.

This TCR was sampled from a person aged 18-60 years who received the Ad26.COV2.S COVID-19 vaccine or a placebo. The sample here was peripheral blood, taken in a trial of Ad26.COV2.S vaccine versus placebo. The rearrangement joins TRBV15 to TRBJ1-2; D is unresolved. CDR3 residues: CATSSASSPFYGYTF. The CDR3 DNA follows: TGTGCCACCAGCAGTGCCTCGTCTCCGTTCTATGGCTACACCTTC.